This T cell receptor (beta chain) came from a study of OX40 agonist ivuxolimab in advanced cancers. Background on the whole study: The costimulatory receptor OX40 (CD134) was targeted by ivuxolimab, a fully human IgG2 agonistic monoclonal antibody. Intravenous ivuxolimab was administered to patients every 2 weeks at six dose levels: 0.01, 0.1, 0.3, 1.5, 3 and 10 mg/kg. Among the roughly 50 dose-escalation patients, around 19 had hepatocellular carcinoma, some 15 melanoma, 9 renal cell carcinoma and 9 head and neck cancer. In the dose-escalation cohort, approximately 80% of patients were male, and the mean age was 60 years with a range of about 20 to 80. Patients were allowed to have had prior anti-PD-1, anti-PD-L1 or anti-CTLA-4 therapy, and 40% of the dose-escalation patients had previously received checkpoint inhibitors. Partial responses were achieved by three dose-escalation patients, of whom one had hepatocellular carcinoma and two had cutaneous melanoma. Peripheral TCRbeta sequencing was intended to test whether TCR sequence diversity was altered and clonal T-cell expansion was caused by ivuxolimab. The monotherapy dose-escalation portion (N of about 50 patients) of the phase I ivuxolimab trial is reported in the paper.

Patients with a history of autoimmune disease or receiving systemic immunosuppression were excluded from the trial. Peripheral blood for TCR sequencing was collected from all dose cohorts at baseline, on cycle 4 day 1, and on cycle 7 day 1. The samples were drawn from a first-in-human, open-label, multicenter phase I dose-escalation trial of ivuxolimab. Adults with locally advanced or metastatic head and neck squamous cell, hepatocellular, melanoma or renal cell carcinoma were enrolled in the trial. CD4+ and CD8+ T cells were sorted separately from peripheral blood before TCR sequencing. Details on this clone: It has no known antigen specificity. No per-base quality is available; no much larger clone lies one base away.

Study-level results and caveats: At doses of 0.1 to 3.0 mg/kg, clonal expansion of both CD4+ and CD8+ T cells in blood was seen between baseline and week 6. In the 0.1-3.0 mg/kg groups, partial responders were among the patients with the lowest normalized peripheral clonal expansion, particularly in CD8+ T cells. Low levels of normalized T-cell clonal expansion were also shown by some nonresponding patients. The antigen specificity of the clonally expanded peripheral T cells was not determined. After ivuxolimab, more expanded clones were found on average in CD8+ T cells than in CD4+ T cells.

After removal of 5 bases from V and 4 bases from J, the junction retains 4 bases not matched to a gene. The CDR3 starts with the cysteine, ends with the phenylalanine, and has 13 residues. The read is trimmed to its CDR3 DNA, 39 bases read in frame from base 1. The germline V gene provides CDR1 SGHTA and CDR2 FQGNSA. Genomic DNA was extracted from sorted cells for sequencing of the TCRbeta CDR3 region. The immunoSEQ Assay was used for sequencing of TCRbeta CDR3 regions. TCRdb took this table from immuneACCESS and kept in-frame rearrangements with V and J called. Such tables lack part of the clones; where checked against another copy, unresolved V genes explain under half of the gap, and the rest is unexplained. The sample table holds tens of thousands of clones, of which 82% were seen once. Jointly, the top ten make up 1.5% to 2% of the sample.

This chain is built from TRBV7-2 and TRBJ2-5; 7 of the junction bases match TRBD2. The clonotype comes from an adult with an advanced solid tumor such as melanoma, head and neck, liver or kidney cancer. The starting material was CD4+ or CD8+ T cells sorted from blood, obtained in a trial of the OX40 agonist ivuxolimab. The nucleotides are TGTGCCAGCAGCCCCCTAGCGGTAGAGACCCAGTACTTC. The encoded protein is CASSPLAVETQYF.